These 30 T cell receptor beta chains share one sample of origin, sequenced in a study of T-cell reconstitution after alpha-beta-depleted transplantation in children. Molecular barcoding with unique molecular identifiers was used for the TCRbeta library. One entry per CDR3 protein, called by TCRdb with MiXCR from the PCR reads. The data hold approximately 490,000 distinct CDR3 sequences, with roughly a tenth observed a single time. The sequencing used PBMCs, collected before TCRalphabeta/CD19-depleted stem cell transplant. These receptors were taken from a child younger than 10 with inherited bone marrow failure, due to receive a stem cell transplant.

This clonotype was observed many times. CDR3 protein: CASSGEGAASYNEQFF. The CDR3 coding sequence is TGCGCCAGCAGCGGAGAGGGGGCGGCCTCCTACAATGAGCAGTTCTTC. The chain uses TRBV5-1 and TRBJ2-1, with TRBD1 matching over 7 bases. The CDR3 is 16 amino acids. With V trimmed by 4 bases and J by 0 bases, 7 bases remained unmatched. Germline CDR1 SGHRS, CDR2 YFSETQ.

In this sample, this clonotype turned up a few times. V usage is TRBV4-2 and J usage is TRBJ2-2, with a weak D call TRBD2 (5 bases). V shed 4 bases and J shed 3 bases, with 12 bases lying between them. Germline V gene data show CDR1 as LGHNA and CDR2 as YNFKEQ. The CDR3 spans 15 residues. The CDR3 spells CASSPGLGYTGELFF. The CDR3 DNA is TGTGCCAGCAGCCCCGGACTGGGCTACACCGGGGAGCTGTTTTTT.

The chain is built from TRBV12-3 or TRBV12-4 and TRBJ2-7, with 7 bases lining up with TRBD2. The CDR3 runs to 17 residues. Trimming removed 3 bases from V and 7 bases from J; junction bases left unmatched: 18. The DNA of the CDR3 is TGTGCCAGCAGTTTGGGGACCCCCGCGTCGTTGGGGGGGGAGCAGTACTTC. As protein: CASSLGTPASLGGEQYF.

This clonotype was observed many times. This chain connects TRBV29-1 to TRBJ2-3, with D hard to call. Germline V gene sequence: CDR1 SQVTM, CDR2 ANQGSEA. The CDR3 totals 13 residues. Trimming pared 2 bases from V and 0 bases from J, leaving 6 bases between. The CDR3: CSVEYGSTDTQYF. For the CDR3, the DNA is TGCAGCGTTGAATACGGGAGCACAGATACGCAGTATTTT.

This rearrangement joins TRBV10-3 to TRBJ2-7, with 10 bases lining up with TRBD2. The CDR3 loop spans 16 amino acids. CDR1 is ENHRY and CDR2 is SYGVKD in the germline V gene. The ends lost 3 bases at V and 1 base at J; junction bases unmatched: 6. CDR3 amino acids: CAISDQWTSGSYEQYF. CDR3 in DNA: TGTGCCATCAGTGACCAGTGGACTAGCGGATCCTACGAGCAGTACTTC.

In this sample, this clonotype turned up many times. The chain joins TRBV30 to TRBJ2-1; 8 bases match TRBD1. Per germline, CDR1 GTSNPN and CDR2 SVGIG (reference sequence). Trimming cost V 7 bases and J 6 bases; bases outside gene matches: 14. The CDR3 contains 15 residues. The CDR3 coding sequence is TGTGCCTCAGGTACCGGGACAGGAGGTTTCAATGAGCAGTTCTTC. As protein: CASGTGTGGFNEQFF.

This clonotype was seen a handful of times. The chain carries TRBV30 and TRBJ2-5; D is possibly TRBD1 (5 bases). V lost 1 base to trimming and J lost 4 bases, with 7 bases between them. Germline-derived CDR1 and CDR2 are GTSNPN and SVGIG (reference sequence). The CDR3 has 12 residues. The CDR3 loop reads CAWSATGETQYF. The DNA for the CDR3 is TGTGCCTGGAGTGCAACAGGAGAGACCCAGTACTTC.

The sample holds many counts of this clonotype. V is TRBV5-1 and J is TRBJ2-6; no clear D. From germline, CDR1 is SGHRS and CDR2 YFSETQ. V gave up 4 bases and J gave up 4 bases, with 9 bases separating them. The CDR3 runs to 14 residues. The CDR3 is CASSPHEGANVLTF. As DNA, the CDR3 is TGCGCCAGCAGCCCCCACGAGGGGGCCAACGTCCTGACTTTC.

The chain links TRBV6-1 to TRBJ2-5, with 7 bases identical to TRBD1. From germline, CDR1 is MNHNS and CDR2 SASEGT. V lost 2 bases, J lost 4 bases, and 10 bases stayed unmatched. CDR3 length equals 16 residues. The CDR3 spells CASSEFPGGFRETQYF. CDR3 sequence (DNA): TGTGCCAGCAGTGAATTTCCAGGGGGTTTCCGAGAGACCCAGTACTTC.

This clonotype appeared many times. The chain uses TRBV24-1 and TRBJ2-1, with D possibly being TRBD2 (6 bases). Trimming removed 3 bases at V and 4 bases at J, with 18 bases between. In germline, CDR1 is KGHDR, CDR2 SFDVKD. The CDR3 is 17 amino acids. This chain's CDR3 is CATSDPQALAEYNEQFF. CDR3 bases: TGTGCCACCAGTGATCCCCAAGCACTAGCAGAATACAATGAGCAGTTCTTC.

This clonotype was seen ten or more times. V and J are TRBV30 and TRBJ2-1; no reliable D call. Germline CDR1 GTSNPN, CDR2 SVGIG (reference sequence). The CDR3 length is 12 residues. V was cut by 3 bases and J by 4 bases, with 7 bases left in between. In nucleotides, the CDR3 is TGTGCCTGGAGCGTGACGTACAATGAGCAGTTCTTC. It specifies CAWSVTYNEQFF.

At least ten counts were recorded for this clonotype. CDR3 region: CASSLESNLAKNIQYF. The CDR3 DNA reads as TGCGCCAGCAGCTTGGAGTCCAACCTAGCCAAAAACATTCAGTACTTC. The chain links TRBV5-1 to TRBJ2-4; D remains unclear. V lost 0 bases to trimming and J lost 0 bases, with 10 bases between them. This CDR3 contains 16 residues. Germline CDR1 reads SGHRS; CDR2 reads YFSETQ. Complete variable domain (other parts from reference TRBV5-1 and TRBJ2-4): KAGVTQTPRYLIKTRGQQVTLSCSPISGHRSVSWYQQTPGQGLQFLFEYFSETQRNKGNFPGRFSGRQFSNSRSEMNVSTLELGDSALYLCASSLESNLAKNIQYFGAGTRLSVL.

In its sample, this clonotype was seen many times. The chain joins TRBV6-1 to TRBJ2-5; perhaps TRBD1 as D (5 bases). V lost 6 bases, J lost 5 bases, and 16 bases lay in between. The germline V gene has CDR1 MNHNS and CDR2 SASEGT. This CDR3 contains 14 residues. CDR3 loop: CASSGQKGYETQYF. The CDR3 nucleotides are TGTGCCAGCAGCGGACAAAAGGGGTATGAGACCCAGTACTTC.

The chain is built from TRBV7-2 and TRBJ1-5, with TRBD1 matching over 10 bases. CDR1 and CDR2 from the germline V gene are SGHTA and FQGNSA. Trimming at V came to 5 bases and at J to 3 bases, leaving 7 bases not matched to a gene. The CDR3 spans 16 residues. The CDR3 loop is CASSPQTGGPNQPQHF. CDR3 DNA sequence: TGTGCCAGCAGCCCCCAGACAGGGGGCCCCAATCAGCCCCAGCATTTT.

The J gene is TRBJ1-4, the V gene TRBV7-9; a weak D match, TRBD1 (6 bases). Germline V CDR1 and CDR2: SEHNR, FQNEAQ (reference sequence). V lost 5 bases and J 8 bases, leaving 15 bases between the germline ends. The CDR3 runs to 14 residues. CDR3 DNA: TGTGCCAGCAGCGAACACAGGGATGGAGAAAAACTGTTTTTT. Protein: CASSEHRDGEKLFF.

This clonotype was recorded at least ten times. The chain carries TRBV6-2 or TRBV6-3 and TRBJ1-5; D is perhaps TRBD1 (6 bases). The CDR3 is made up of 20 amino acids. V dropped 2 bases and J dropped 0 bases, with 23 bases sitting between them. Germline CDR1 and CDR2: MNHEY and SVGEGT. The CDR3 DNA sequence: TGTGCCAGCAGTTACAACCTGGACAGCCTGAAATCTTATAGCAATCAGCCCCAGCATTTT. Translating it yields CASSYNLDSLKSYSNQPQHF.

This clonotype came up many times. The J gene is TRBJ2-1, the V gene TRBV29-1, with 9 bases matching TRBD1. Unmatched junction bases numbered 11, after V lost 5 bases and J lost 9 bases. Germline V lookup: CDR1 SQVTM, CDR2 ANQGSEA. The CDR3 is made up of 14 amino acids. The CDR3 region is CSVMYSGTGTEQFF. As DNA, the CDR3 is TGCAGCGTTATGTATTCCGGGACAGGGACTGAGCAGTTCTTC.

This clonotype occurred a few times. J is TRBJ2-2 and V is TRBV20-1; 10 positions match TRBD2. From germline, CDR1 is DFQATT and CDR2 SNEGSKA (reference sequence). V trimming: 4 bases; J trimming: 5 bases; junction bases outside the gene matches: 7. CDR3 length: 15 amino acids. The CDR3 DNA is TGCAGTGCTATCCTAGCGGGGGATGAGACCGGGGAGCTGTTTTTT. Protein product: CSAILAGDETGELFF.

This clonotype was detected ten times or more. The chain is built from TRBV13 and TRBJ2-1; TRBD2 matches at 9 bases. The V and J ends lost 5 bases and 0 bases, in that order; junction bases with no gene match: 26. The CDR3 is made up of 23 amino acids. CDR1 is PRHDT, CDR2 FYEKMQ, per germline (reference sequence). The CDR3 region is CASSLRSTIFIAGVQSSYNEQFF. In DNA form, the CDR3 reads TGTGCCAGCAGCCTTCGCAGCACAATTTTTATAGCGGGAGTGCAGAGCTCCTACAATGAGCAGTTCTTC.

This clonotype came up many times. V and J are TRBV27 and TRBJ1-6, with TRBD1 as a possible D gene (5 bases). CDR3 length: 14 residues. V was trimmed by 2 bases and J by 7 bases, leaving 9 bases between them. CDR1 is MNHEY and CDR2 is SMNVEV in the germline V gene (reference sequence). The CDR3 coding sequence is TGTGCCAGCAGTTTACCAGGGAGGAATTCACCCCTCCACTTT. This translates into CASSLPGRNSPLHF.

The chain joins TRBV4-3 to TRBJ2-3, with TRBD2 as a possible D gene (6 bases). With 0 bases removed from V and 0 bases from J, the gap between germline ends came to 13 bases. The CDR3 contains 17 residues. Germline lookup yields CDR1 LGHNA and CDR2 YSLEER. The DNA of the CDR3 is TGCGCCAGCAGCCAAGATCTCTTGGGGACTAGCACAGATACGCAGTATTTT. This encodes CASSQDLLGTSTDTQYF.

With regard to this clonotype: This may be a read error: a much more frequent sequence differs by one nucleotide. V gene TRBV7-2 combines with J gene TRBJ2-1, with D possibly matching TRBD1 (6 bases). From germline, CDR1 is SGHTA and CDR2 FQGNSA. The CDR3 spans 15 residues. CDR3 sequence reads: CAGSFDGTTYNEQFF. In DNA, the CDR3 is TGTGCCGGCAGCTTTGATGGGACAACCTACAATGAGCAGTTCTTC.

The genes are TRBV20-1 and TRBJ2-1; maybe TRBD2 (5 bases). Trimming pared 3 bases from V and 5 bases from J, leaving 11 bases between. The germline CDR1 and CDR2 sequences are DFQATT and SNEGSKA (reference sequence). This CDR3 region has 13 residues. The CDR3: CSASKGGDNEQFF. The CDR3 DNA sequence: TGCAGTGCTAGCAAAGGAGGCGACAATGAGCAGTTCTTC.

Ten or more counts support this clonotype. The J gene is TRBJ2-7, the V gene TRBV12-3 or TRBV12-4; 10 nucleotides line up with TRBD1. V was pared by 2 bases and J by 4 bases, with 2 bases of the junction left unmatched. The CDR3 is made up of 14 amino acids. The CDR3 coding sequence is TGTGCCAGCAGTTTAAGACAGGGGGCGTACGAGCAGTACTTC. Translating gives CASSLRQGAYEQYF.

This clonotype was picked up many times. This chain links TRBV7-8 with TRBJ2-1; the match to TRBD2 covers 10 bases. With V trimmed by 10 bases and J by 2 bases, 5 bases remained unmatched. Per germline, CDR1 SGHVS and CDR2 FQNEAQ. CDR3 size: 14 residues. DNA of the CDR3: TGTGCCACCCAGCGGGAGGGAACCTACAATGAGCAGTTCTTC. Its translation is CATQREGTYNEQFF.

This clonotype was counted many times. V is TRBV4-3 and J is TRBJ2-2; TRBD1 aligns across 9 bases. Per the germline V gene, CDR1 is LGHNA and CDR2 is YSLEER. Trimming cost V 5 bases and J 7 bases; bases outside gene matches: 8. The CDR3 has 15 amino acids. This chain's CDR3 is CASSSGTGFGGELFF. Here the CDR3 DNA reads TGCGCCAGCAGCTCCGGGACAGGGTTCGGCGGGGAGCTGTTTTTT.

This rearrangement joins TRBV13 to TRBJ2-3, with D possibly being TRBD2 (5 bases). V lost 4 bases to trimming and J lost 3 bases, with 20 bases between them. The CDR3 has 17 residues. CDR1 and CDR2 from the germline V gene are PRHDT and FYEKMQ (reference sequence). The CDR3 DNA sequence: TGTGCCAGCAGCTCCTTAATGGCCGCTTCGGGGACAGATACGCAGTATTTT. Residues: CASSSLMAASGTDTQYF.

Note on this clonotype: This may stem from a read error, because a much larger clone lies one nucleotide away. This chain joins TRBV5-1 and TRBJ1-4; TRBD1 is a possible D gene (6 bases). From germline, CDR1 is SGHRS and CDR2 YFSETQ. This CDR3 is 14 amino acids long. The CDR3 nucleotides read TGCGCCAGCAGCTTCGGACAGAATAATGAAAAACCGTTTTTT. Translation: CASSFGQNNEKPFF.

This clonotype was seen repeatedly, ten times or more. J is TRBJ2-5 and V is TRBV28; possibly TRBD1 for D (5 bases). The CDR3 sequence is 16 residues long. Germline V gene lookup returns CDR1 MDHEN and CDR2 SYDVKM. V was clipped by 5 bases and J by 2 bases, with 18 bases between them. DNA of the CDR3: TGTGCCAGCAGTCCCGTCGTAGACAGAACTCAAGAGACCCAGTACTTC. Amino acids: CASSPVVDRTQETQYF.

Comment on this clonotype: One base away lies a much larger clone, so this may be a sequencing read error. The DNA for the CDR3 is TGTGCCAGCAGCTTAGAGAACACAGATACGCAGTATTTT. Encoded protein: CASSLENTDTQYF. V gene TRBV11-2 combines with J gene TRBJ2-3, with D uncertain. Germline V gene sequence: CDR1 SGHAT, CDR2 FQNNGV. The CDR3 runs to 13 residues. Trimming stripped 0 bases from V and 2 bases from J, with 3 bases between.